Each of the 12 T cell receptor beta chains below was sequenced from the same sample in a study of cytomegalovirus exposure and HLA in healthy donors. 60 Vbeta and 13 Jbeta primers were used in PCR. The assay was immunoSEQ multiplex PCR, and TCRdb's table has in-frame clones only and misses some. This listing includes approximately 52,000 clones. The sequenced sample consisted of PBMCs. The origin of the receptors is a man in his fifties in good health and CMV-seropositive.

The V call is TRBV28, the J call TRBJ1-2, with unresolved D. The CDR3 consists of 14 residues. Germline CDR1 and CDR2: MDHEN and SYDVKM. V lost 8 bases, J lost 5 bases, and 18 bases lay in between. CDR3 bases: TGTGCCAGCCTTAAGACCCTCGGAGGGTATGGCTACACCTTC. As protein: CASLKTLGGYGYTF.

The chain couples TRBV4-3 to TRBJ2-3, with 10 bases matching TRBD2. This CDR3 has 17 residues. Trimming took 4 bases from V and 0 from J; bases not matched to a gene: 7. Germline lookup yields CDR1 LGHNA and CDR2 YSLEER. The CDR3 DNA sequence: TGCGCCAGCAGCCGTATACTAGCGGGGTATAGCACAGATACGCAGTATTTT. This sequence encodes CASSRILAGYSTDTQYF.

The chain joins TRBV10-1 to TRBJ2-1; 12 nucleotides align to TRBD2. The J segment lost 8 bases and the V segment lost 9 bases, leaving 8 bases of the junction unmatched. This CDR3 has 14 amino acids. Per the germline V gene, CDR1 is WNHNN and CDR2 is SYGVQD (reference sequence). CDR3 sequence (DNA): TGCGCCAGGCGGTGTCCTAGCGGGAGGGATGAGCAGTTCTTC. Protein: CARRCPSGRDEQFF.

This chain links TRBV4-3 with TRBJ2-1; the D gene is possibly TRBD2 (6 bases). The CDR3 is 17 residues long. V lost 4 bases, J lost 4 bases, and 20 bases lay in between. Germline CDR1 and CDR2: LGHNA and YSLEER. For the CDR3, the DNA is TGCGCCAGCAGCCTGTCCCCCAGGGAGGCTGGTTACAATGAGCAGTTCTTC. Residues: CASSLSPREAGYNEQFF.

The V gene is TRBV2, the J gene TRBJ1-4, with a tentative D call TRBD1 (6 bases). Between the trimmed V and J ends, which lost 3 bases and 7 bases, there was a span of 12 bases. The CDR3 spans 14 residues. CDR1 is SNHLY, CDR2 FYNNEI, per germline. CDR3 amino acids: CASSEGGGPEKLFF. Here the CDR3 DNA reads TGTGCCAGCAGTGAGGGCGGGGGCCCTGAAAAACTGTTTTTT.

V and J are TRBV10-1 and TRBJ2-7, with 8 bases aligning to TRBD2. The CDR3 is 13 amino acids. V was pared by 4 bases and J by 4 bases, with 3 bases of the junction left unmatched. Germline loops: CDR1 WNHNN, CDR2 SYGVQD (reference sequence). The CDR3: CASSGGGGYEQYF. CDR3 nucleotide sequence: TGCGCCAGCAGTGGAGGCGGGGGGTACGAGCAGTACTTC.

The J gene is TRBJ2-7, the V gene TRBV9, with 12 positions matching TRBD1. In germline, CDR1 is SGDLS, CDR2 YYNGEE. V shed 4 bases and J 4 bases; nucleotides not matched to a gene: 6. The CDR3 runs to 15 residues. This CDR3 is CASSPGDRGPYEQYF. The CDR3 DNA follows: TGTGCCAGCAGCCCGGGGGACAGGGGGCCGTACGAGCAGTACTTC.

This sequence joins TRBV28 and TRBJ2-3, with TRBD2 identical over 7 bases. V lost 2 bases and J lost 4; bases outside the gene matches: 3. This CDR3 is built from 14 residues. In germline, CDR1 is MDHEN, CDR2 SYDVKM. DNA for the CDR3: TGTGCCAGCAGTTTAGGCGGGAGTGCAGATACGCAGTATTTT. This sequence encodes CASSLGGSADTQYF. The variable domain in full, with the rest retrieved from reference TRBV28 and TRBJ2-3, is DVKVTQSSRYLVKRTGEKVFLECVQDMDHENMFWYRQDPGLGLRLIYFSYDVKMKEKGDIPEGYSVSREKKERFSLILESASTNQTSMYLCASSLGGSADTQYFGPGTRLTVL.

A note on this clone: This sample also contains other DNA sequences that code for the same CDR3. CDR3 loop: CASSLTGDTEAFF. DNA of the CDR3: TGTGCCAGCAGCTTAACAGGGGACACTGAAGCTTTCTTT. V gene TRBV7-3 combines with J gene TRBJ1-1, with D maybe TRBD1 (5 bases). Trimming removed 0 bases at V and 3 bases at J, with 5 bases between. The CDR3 extends over 13 amino acids. Looked up from germline, CDR1 is SGHTA and CDR2 is FQGTGA.

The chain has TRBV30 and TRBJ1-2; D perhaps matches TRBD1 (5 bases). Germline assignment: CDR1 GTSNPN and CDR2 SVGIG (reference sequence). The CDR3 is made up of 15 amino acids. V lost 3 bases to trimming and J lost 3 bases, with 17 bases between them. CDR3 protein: CAWRIQGSPYYGYTF. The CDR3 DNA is TGTGCCTGGAGGATCCAGGGATCACCCTACTATGGCTACACCTTC.

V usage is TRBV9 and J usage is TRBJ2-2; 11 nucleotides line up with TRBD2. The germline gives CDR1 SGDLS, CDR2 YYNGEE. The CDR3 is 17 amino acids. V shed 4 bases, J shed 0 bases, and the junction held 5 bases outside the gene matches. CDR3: CASSMTSGTTNTGELFF. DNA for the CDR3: TGTGCCAGCAGCATGACTAGCGGGACAACGAACACCGGGGAGCTGTTTTTT. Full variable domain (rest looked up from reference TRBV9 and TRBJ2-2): DSGVTQTPKHLITATGQRVTLRCSPRSGDLSVYWYQQSLDQGLQFLIQYYNGEERAKGNILERFSAQQFPDLHSELNLSSLELGDSALYFCASSMTSGTTNTGELFFGEGSRLTVL.

CDR3 DNA sequence: TGCGCCAGCAGCCACCCTATCGGGGAGCTGTTTTTT. Translated: CASSHPIGELFF. This chain joins TRBV5-1 and TRBJ2-2; D ambiguous. Trimming pared 4 bases from V and 7 bases from J, leaving 8 bases between. The germline gives CDR1 SGHRS, CDR2 YFSETQ. This CDR3 spans 12 amino acids. Complete variable domain (other parts from reference TRBV5-1 and TRBJ2-2): KAGVTQTPRYLIKTRGQQVTLSCSPISGHRSVSWYQQTPGQGLQFLFEYFSETQRNKGNFPGRFSGRQFSNSRSEMNVSTLELGDSALYLCASSHPIGELFFGEGSRLTVL.